The next 27 T cell receptor beta chains were all read from a single sample in a study of regulatory T cells in long-lasting Graves disease (dated by TCRdb to about 2021). The method behind the library was multiplex PCR. The sample was run on an Illumina HiSeq 4000. TCR beta libraries were built with iRepertoire HTBI primers and Arm-PCR amplification of CDR3 regions. TCRdb applied fastp at Q25 and MiXCR to the public reads, then kept only in-frame beta chains. For every CDR3 protein sequence, its rows merge into one entry that carries the most common genes and DNA. The sample table lists around 450,000 distinct CDR3 sequences, approximately 15% of them with a count of one. The top ten clonotypes cover around 7.6% of the sample. The time point tag for this specimen amounts to: newly diagnosed GD, antithyroid drugs for less than 3 months. For both TCR sequencing and RNA sequencing, RNA was extracted from PBMCs using TRIzol.

The same data also went into a second study, on T cells in Graves' hyperthyroidism and ophthalmopathy.

Sequencing used peripheral blood mononuclear cells (PBMCs), obtained at new diagnosis, from a patient treated with antithyroid drugs. The receptor source for this set is a woman in her 40s with Graves disease. Donor details come from another sample of the same person, matched by shared clones.

This clonotype was detected ten times or more. The rearrangement uses TRBV7-2 and TRBJ2-7, with 7 bases aligning to TRBD2. Germline CDR1 reads SGHTA; CDR2 reads FQGNSA. The CDR3 has 15 residues. V dropped 6 bases and J dropped 9; count of bases not matched to a gene: 17. Here the CDR3 reads CASSTGTTSWLGQYF. CDR3 nucleotides: TGTGCCAGCAGTACCGGGACTACATCTTGGCTGGGGCAGTACTTC.

Regarding this clonotype: A far larger clone is a single base away, which makes a read error likely. The genes are TRBV11-3 and TRBJ2-7, with 11 nucleotides matching TRBD2. Germline CDR1 and CDR2: SGHNT and YENEEA. The V segment lost 3 bases and the J segment 1 base; nucleotides outside the gene matches: 2. The CDR3 loop spans 15 amino acids. The CDR3 protein is CASSFGTSGSYEQYF. DNA for the CDR3: TGTGCCAGCAGCTTCGGGACTAGCGGATCCTACGAGCAGTACTTC.

The table lists this clonotype with many counts. CDR3 residues: CASRRTLGDGYTF. CDR3 in DNA: TGTGCCAGCAGAAGGACTTTAGGAGATGGCTACACCTTC. The chain uses TRBV28 and TRBJ1-2; D unclear. The CDR3 sequence is 13 residues long. The germline CDR1 and CDR2 sequences are MDHEN and SYDVKM. V was pared by 6 bases and J by 6 bases, with 14 bases between.

V and J are TRBV20-1 and TRBJ2-1; 10 bases agree with TRBD2. J was trimmed by 8 bases and V by 0 bases; bases with no gene match: 7. From germline, CDR1 is DFQATT and CDR2 SNEGSKA (reference sequence). CDR3 length: 15 residues. CDR3 DNA: TGCAGTGCTAGAGATGCCCTAGCGGGAGAGGATGAGCAGTTCTTC. This translates into CSARDALAGEDEQFF.

This clonotype was seen a single time. The chain links TRBV28 to TRBJ2-1, with a possible D match to TRBD2 (5 bases). CDR1 is MDHEN and CDR2 is SYDVKM in the germline V gene. This CDR3 has 11 amino acids. V was trimmed by 6 bases and J by 12 bases, leaving 12 bases between them. The CDR3 sequence is CASRLLEAQFF. CDR3 sequence (DNA): TGTGCCAGCAGACTACTAGAGGCGCAGTTCTTC.

This clonotype was counted ten times or more. The rearrangement joins TRBV6-2 or TRBV6-3 to TRBJ2-7; possible D gene TRBD1, 6 bases. CDR1 MNHEY and CDR2 SVGEGT come from the germline V gene. V was shortened by 5 bases and J by 9 bases, with 23 bases between the two germline ends. This CDR3 is 15 amino acids long. CDR3 sequence (DNA): TGTGCCAGCAGTCCTGGCTCGACAGGTTCCGGCGGGCAGTACTTC. It specifies CASSPGSTGSGGQYF.

Ten or more counts support this clonotype. The chain combines TRBV7-2 with TRBJ2-7, with 12 bases aligning to TRBD2. This CDR3 comprises 17 residues. The germline CDR1 and CDR2 sequences are SGHTA and FQGNSA. V was clipped by 4 bases and J by 2 bases; unmatched bases: 9. This CDR3 reads CASSSGLAGPLAYEQYF. CDR3 DNA: TGTGCCAGCAGCTCCGGACTAGCGGGGCCGCTAGCCTACGAGCAGTACTTC.

A few counts support this clonotype. The rearrangement links TRBV24-1 to TRBJ2-4; D is possibly TRBD1 or TRBD2 (5 bases each). This CDR3 spans 14 amino acids. Germline-derived CDR1 and CDR2 are KGHDR and SFDVKD. V lost 6 bases and J lost 7, with 15 bases in between. CDR3 nucleotide sequence: TGTGCCACCAGTCCCGGGACGTTCGGCAACATTCAGTACTTC. Its translation: CATSPGTFGNIQYF.

The chain uses TRBV18 and TRBJ2-5; 7 positions match TRBD1. Looked up from germline, CDR1 is KGHSH and CDR2 is LQKENI. The CDR3 sequence is 15 residues long. After removal of 2 bases from V and 5 bases from J, the junction contained 8 bases not matched to a gene. CDR3 loop: CASSPGGQLGETQYF. The CDR3 DNA reads as TGTGCCAGCTCACCAGGGGGACAGCTGGGGGAGACCCAGTACTTC.

This clonotype has only a few counts. The chain couples TRBV15 to TRBJ2-1, with D unresolved. Germline V gene lookup returns CDR1 LNHNV and CDR2 YYDKDF (reference sequence). Trimming left V 1 base short and J 7 bases short, with 11 bases between. The CDR3 runs 14 residues. The DNA for the CDR3 is TGTGCCACCAGCAGAGGTGCACTCGCTAATGAGCAGTTCTTC. Amino acid sequence: CATSRGALANEQFF.

This clonotype appeared a few times. The V call is TRBV5-5, the J call TRBJ2-4; 7 nucleotides match TRBD2. The V gene's germline CDR1 is SGHKS and CDR2 YYEKEE (reference sequence). This CDR3 has 14 amino acids. Germline trimming cut 4 bases from V and 7 bases from J; bases unmatched to any gene: 8. CDR3 in amino acids: CASSLAAPRNIQYF. CDR3 DNA: TGTGCCAGCAGCCTAGCGGCCCCACGGAACATTCAGTACTTC.

This clonotype came up many times. This chain connects TRBV29-1 to TRBJ1-1; D is possibly TRBD1 (6 bases). V was shortened by 7 bases and J by 5 bases, with 11 bases between the two germline ends. The CDR3 is made up of 11 amino acids. The germline V gene encodes CDR1 SQVTM and CDR2 ANQGSEA. The CDR3 is CSGIQGTEAFF. In DNA, the CDR3 is TGCAGCGGCATACAGGGAACTGAAGCTTTCTTT.

V is TRBV20-1 and J is TRBJ1-1; 8 bases align to TRBD1. The CDR3 extends over 14 amino acids. The germline V gene encodes CDR1 DFQATT and CDR2 SNEGSKA (reference sequence). V lost 7 bases to trimming and J lost 3 bases; unmatched junction nucleotides: 10. The CDR3 DNA follows: TGCAGTGTTCCGACAGGGGTACGGGACACTGAAGCTTTCTTT. It translates to CSVPTGVRDTEAFF.

This clonotype was seen ten or more times. V and J are TRBV10-3 and TRBJ1-4; TRBD1 matches at 10 bases. There are 15 residues in the CDR3. Germline CDR1 and CDR2: ENHRY and SYGVKD. The junction had 5 bases not matched to a gene; V was cut back by 3 bases and J by 7 bases. The CDR3 sequence is CAISEGTGAGEKLFF. CDR3 coding DNA: TGTGCCATCAGTGAAGGGACAGGGGCGGGTGAAAAACTGTTTTTT.

The CDR3 bases are TGTGCCAGTAGCCATCCAAATCAGCCCCAGCATTTT. Translation: CASSHPNQPQHF. The chain employs TRBV19 and TRBJ1-5; D not certain. The CDR3 runs to 12 residues. The germline V gene encodes CDR1 LNHDA and CDR2 SQIVND (reference sequence). V gave up 6 bases and J gave up 4 bases, with 7 bases separating them.

This chain uses TRBV6-1 with TRBJ1-1; D is unresolved. This CDR3 contains 15 residues. V dropped 3 bases and J dropped 0 bases, with 11 bases sitting between them. CDR1 MNHNS and CDR2 SASEGT come from the germline V gene. The CDR3 DNA reads TGTGCCAGCAGTGACCCGGACGGAGTGAACACTGAAGCTTTCTTT. Translated, it gives CASSDPDGVNTEAFF.

Comments on this clonotype: A much larger clone differs from this one at a single base, so this may be a read error. V usage is TRBV15 and J usage is TRBJ2-3; D gene uncertain. Germline V CDR1 and CDR2: LNHNV, YYDKDF (reference sequence). The CDR3 is 13 amino acids. In DNA, the CDR3 is TGTGCCACCAGAAGAGAGAGTCTTCCCAAACAGTATTTT. Its protein is CATRRESLPKQYF.

Regarding this clonotype: It is likely a read error, because the conserved phenylalanine at the end of the CDR3 is missing. The J gene is TRBJ2-3, the V gene TRBV29-1; TRBD2 matches 16 bases. J lost 4 bases, V lost 7 bases, and 5 bases had no gene match. Germline V CDR1 and CDR2: SQVTM, ANQGSEA. This CDR3 has 15 residues. In nucleotides, the CDR3 is TGCAGCGCCCTGGGACTAGCGGGAGGGGCAGATACGCAGTATCTT. This sequence encodes CSALGLAGGADTQYL.

The V and J genes are TRBV9 and TRBJ1-3; 7 nucleotides line up with TRBD1. This CDR3 is 16 amino acids long. Looked up from germline, CDR1 is SGDLS and CDR2 is YYNGEE. Losses at the gene ends were 4 bases for V and 6 bases for J; bases not matched to a gene: 13. The CDR3 nucleotides are TGTGCCAGCAGCCCAACCGCACAGGGGATTTTAAACACCATATATTTT. Protein sequence: CASSPTAQGILNTIYF. The complete variable domain, with remaining parts taken from reference TRBV9 and TRBJ1-3, reads DSGVTQTPKHLITATGQRVTLRCSPRSGDLSVYWYQQSLDQGLQFLIQYYNGEERAKGNILERFSAQQFPDLHSELNLSSLELGDSALYFCASSPTAQGILNTIYFGEGSWLTVV.

The sample holds a few counts of this clonotype. The rearrangement links TRBV28 to TRBJ2-7; D remains ambiguous. Germline V gene sequence: CDR1 MDHEN, CDR2 SYDVKM. Trimming cost V 5 bases and J 3 bases, with 5 bases left between them. CDR3 size: 11 residues. The CDR3 reads CASSAHYEQYF. The DNA of the CDR3 is TGTGCCAGCAGTGCCCACTACGAGCAGTACTTC.

The rearrangement links TRBV28 to TRBJ2-7, with 12 positions matching TRBD2. CDR1 and CDR2 (germline): MDHEN, SYDVKM. V shed 3 bases, J shed 1 base, and the junction held 4 bases outside the gene matches. The CDR3 is made up of 16 amino acids. For the CDR3, the DNA is TGTGCCAGCAGTTTGACTAGCGGGAGTGGGTCCTACGAGCAGTACTTC. Translated: CASSLTSGSGSYEQYF.

The DNA for the CDR3 is TGTGCCAGCAGCATAAGCCGGGACGGAAAAGAGACCCAGTACTTC. It yields the protein CASSISRDGKETQYF. The rearrangement links TRBV13 to TRBJ2-5; D might be TRBD1 or TRBD2, each matching 5 bases. The CDR3 spans 15 residues. Trimming took off 5 bases at V and 3 bases at J, with 16 bases between the two ends. From germline, CDR1 is PRHDT and CDR2 FYEKMQ (reference sequence).

The table lists this clonotype with many counts. This sequence joins TRBV12-3 or TRBV12-4 and TRBJ1-3; D gene ambiguous. Trimming cost V 4 bases and J 3 bases, with 19 bases left between them. The CDR3 length is 17 residues. This chain's CDR3 is CASSSLPAPGGGNTIYF. CDR3 in DNA: TGTGCCAGCAGTTCACTCCCCGCCCCGGGAGGTGGAAACACCATATATTTT.

J is TRBJ1-1 and V is TRBV11-2; tentative D call: TRBD1 (5 bases). CDR1 is SGHAT, CDR2 FQNNGV, per germline. With 2 bases removed from V and 8 bases from J, the gap between germline ends came to 12 bases. CDR3 length: 13 residues. The CDR3: CASSLRDGGEAFF. CDR3 nucleotide sequence: TGTGCCAGCAGCTTAAGGGACGGGGGGGAAGCTTTCTTT.

As regards this clonotype: A read error may be the cause here, since a much bigger clone is one base away. The genes are TRBV10-3 and TRBJ2-1; 7 bases are a match to TRBD2. The CDR3 is made up of 12 amino acids. Per the germline V gene, CDR1 is ENHRY and CDR2 is SYGVKD. The CDR3 is CTTGLGGNEQFF. The CDR3 DNA is TGTACCACCGGACTAGGAGGCAATGAGCAGTTCTTC.

V and J are TRBV15 and TRBJ2-7; unclear D gene. Germline V CDR1 and CDR2: LNHNV, YYDKDF (reference sequence). V dropped 0 bases and J dropped 2 bases, with 11 bases sitting between them. The CDR3 runs 15 residues. For the CDR3, the DNA is TGTGCCACCAGCAGAGATTTAGCCGGAACCTACGAGCAGTACTTC. Translating gives CATSRDLAGTYEQYF.

This clonotype occurred many times. This chain joins TRBV29-1 and TRBJ2-7; D may correspond to TRBD1 or TRBD2 (6 bases each). Between the trimmed V and J ends, which lost 0 bases and 0 bases, there was a span of 12 bases. Germline lookup yields CDR1 SQVTM and CDR2 ANQGSEA. The CDR3 consists of 15 residues. This chain's CDR3 is CSVEDPGASSYEQYF. CDR3 bases: TGCAGCGTTGAAGATCCGGGGGCGAGCTCCTACGAGCAGTACTTC.